Given below is one TCR beta chain in context. It lacks a known antigen. TCRdb records NextSeq 550 as the sequencer. The Human TCR Profiling Kit (MiLaboratory) was used to make UMI-labeled 5' RACE TRB cDNA libraries. cDNA synthesis used the entire amount of extracted RNA, and PCR amplification then used the entire amount of cDNA produced. Libraries were prepared in parallel using an identical number of PCR cycles. The study's processing was this. With a minimum of two reads required per UMI, MIGEC and MiXCR pulled out about 50,000 +/- 9,200 unique UMI-labeled TRB cDNA molecules from each library. On average, about 40,000 +/- 10,000 functional in-frame TRB CDR3 nucleotide clonotypes lacking stop codons were found per library. After downsampling to 5000 UMI-labeled TRB molecules per sample, diversity metrics, including normalized Shannon-Wiener and Chao1, were computed in VDJtools. For the central five CDR3 residues, VDJtools calculated physicochemical properties weighted by clonotype size, namely interaction energy, strength, volume and Kidera factor 4. Through TCRdb reprocessing, the reads give one entry per CDR3 protein sequence; DNA is omitted. These V and J calls derive from TCRdb rather than the authors' analysis. The sample table on file contains fewer than 95,000 distinct CDR3 sequences. About 1% of the sample comes from the top ten.

These data belong to a study of CXCR3-negative and CXCR3-positive naive CD8 T cells (dated by TCRdb to the late 2010s). Regarding the study in general: In total, some 130 million TRB reads were obtained, corresponding to roughly 1.5 +/- 0.3 million reads per library. Naive subsets from about five donors and memory cells from 3 donors were included in the TRBV-TRBJ cluster analysis. Diversity and physicochemical repertoire analyses covered eleven to twelve donors pooled from two independent experiments.

Reading the germline V gene gives CDR1 SQVTM and CDR2 ANQGSEA. Including the terminal cysteine and phenylalanine, the CDR3 comprises 14 residues. DNA for this receptor is not on file. What the study reported, not specific to this receptor: Comparably high repertoire diversity was found in both naive subsets, whereas much lower repertoire diversity was found in memory CD8+ T cells. Freshly isolated PBMCs were used for most assays because CXCR3 expression went down partially after cryopreservation. Compared with CXCR3-negative naive cells, CXCR3-positive naive cells had TRB CDR3s with higher hydrophobicity (lower Kidera factor 4), lower energy, and higher strength and volume indices. Within the same donor, TRBV-TRBJ usage looked similar between naive CXCR3-negative and CXCR3-positive cells, but memory cells had distinct patterns. Because surface CD5, which is linked to self-reactivity in mice, was comparable between the naive subsets, TCR interaction strength was also inferred from the physicochemical properties of TRB CDR3s.

For each CD8+ T cell subset, flow sorting was done in triplicate, and under 350,000 cells per subset went directly into RLT lysis buffer. To exclude memory contaminants, naive CD8+ T cells were stringently defined as CD45RO-CCR7+CD27+CD95-. Peripheral blood mononuclear cells were isolated from buffy coats by standard density gradient centrifugation. A FACSAria III was used to flow-sort naive CD8+ T cells into CXCR3-negative and CXCR3-positive populations. An RNeasy Mini Kit was used to extract total RNA from the sorted cells. This clonotype originated in a human donor in good health. Some clones in this sample may be carry-over from other donors' samples. Sequenced sample: naive CXCR3- CD8+ T cells from blood. The label giving this sample's cell subset or site can be read as: CD45RO-CCR7+CD27+CD95- naive CD8+ T cells lacking CXCR3 (TNR3-). The V and J genes are TRBV29-1 and TRBJ1-3. The encoded CDR3 is CSVLLDNSGNTIYF.